This T cell receptor (beta chain) is from a study of T cells after yellow fever vaccination. Study context: With SMART-Seq v4 Ultra Low Input, the fractions containing low cell numbers were prepared.

UMIs were added to TCR cDNA along with a universal primer site when it was made by 5'RACE template switching. TCRdb reprocessed the 5' RACE reads with MiXCR, giving one entry per CDR3 protein. The table includes 300,000 to 350,000 distinct CDR3 sequences, approximately 4% detected once. Comments on this clonotype: Its antigen is unknown.

The study, taken as a whole, reports: Post-booster repertoires again held most primary-vaccination clones (roughly 95% CD4, 85% to 90% CD8).

J gave up 10 bases and V 6 bases, and 5 bases lay outside the gene matches. CDR1 and CDR2 from the germline V gene are DFQATT and SNEGSKA (reference sequence). The CDR3 covers 11 residues. The source material was PBMCs, sampled 15 days after the yellow fever booster vaccination. This sequence originates from a man aged 18 to 30 who received the YFV17D yellow fever vaccine. V usage is TRBV20-1 and J usage is TRBJ2-1, with TRBD1 identical over 8 bases. Here the CDR3 reads CSAEQGGEQFF. The CDR3 DNA is TGCAGTGCAGAACAGGGGGGCGAGCAGTTCTTC.